The clone carrying this TCR beta chain was seen a few times. This sample stems from a study of blood T cell repertoires in COVID-19. Looking at the study overall: T cells, B-cell-depleted T cells, or PBMCs supplied cDNA or gDNA.

The germline gives CDR1 LGHDT, CDR2 YNNKEL (reference sequence). Trimming took 1 base from V and 1 from J; bases not matched to a gene: 6. This CDR3 is built from 17 residues. Produced via immunoSEQ multiplex PCR; TCRdb's table is partial and in-frame only. The table shows about 180,000 clones, with about 81% occurring only once. The clonotype comes from a woman aged 80 or over with COVID-19, enrolled during active disease. The chain is built from TRBV3-1 (or the pseudogene TRBV3-2) and TRBJ2-7; TRBD2 matches 11 bases. Sequencing was performed on peripheral blood. CDR3 region: CASSQASGTSGSYEQYF. As DNA, the CDR3 is TGTGCCAGCAGCCAAGCCTCCGGGACTAGCGGATCCTACGAGCAGTACTTC.